The TCR beta chain under discussion was sequenced for a study of T cell changes during pregnancy in multiple sclerosis. The repertoire was sequenced with immunoSEQ multiplex PCR; TCRdb's copy has only in-frame clones and lacks some. The sample carries around 3,500 clones, approximately 90% recorded once. Germline CDR1 and CDR2: MGHDK and SYGVNS. The CDR3 runs 13 residues. Trimming at V came to 8 bases and at J to 5 bases, leaving 3 bases not matched to a gene. The sample here was CD8+ T cells from peripheral blood mononuclear cells, taken in the first trimester of pregnancy. The V and J genes are TRBV25-1 and TRBJ1-6; the match to TRBD1 covers 7 bases. The clonotype was recovered from a female donor in good health, enrolled as a control in a pregnancy study. In nucleotides, the CDR3 is TGTGCCAGCCGACAGGGTAATAATTCACCCCTCCACTTT. Protein sequence: CASRQGNNSPLHF.